This passage covers 21 T cell receptor beta chains from one sample sequenced in a study of shared clonotypes between healthy human individuals. Here immunoSEQ multiplex PCR was the method, and the copy in TCRdb shows in-frame clones only, minus some. The sample shows fewer than 400,000 clones, under 80% of them seen only once. The specimen was memory CD4+ T cells sorted from blood. Regarding subset: CD45RA-negative fraction. The receptors come from a man aged 25-45 years in good health.

The chain uses TRBV18 and TRBJ2-7; 14 bases align to TRBD2. The CDR3 is 15 residues long. CDR1 and CDR2 from the germline V gene are KGHSH and LQKENI. J lost 6 bases, V lost 6 bases, and 7 bases had no gene match. The CDR3 protein is CASSQGLAGEVEQYF. The CDR3 coding sequence is TGTGCCAGCTCCCAGGGACTAGCGGGAGAGGTCGAGCAGTACTTC.

The rearrangement joins TRBV11-2 to TRBJ2-7; D unclear. Germline-derived CDR1 and CDR2 are SGHAT and FQNNGV. Trimming pared 3 bases from V and 2 bases from J, leaving 14 bases between. The length of the CDR3 is 15 residues. The CDR3 DNA reads TGTGCCAGCAGCTTCCTACAGAGCCCCACCTACGAGCAGTACTTC. Its protein product is CASSFLQSPTYEQYF.

V and J are TRBV9 and TRBJ2-3; unclear D gene. V lost 10 bases to trimming and J lost 0 bases, with 21 bases between them. The CDR3 covers 16 residues. Germline V gene data show CDR1 as SGDLS and CDR2 as YYNGEE. The CDR3 bases are TGTGCCTCATCATTTACCTCCGAAATTAGCACAGATACGCAGTATTTT. The encoded protein is CASSFTSEISTDTQYF.

With regard to this clone: Other DNA sequences in this specimen translate into the identical CDR3. The chain couples TRBV5-1 to TRBJ2-3, with unresolved D. With 2 bases removed from V and 2 bases from J, the gap between germline ends came to 3 bases. Germline CDR1 SGHRS, CDR2 YFSETQ. The CDR3 contains 12 residues. CDR3 DNA sequence: TGCGCCAGCAGCTTAACCACAGATACGCAGTATTTT. This sequence encodes CASSLTTDTQYF.

The genes are TRBV2 and TRBJ2-1; 14 bases line up with TRBD2. The CDR3 is made up of 17 amino acids. Trimming removed 4 bases from V and 8 bases from J; junction bases left unmatched: 10. In germline, CDR1 is SNHLY, CDR2 FYNNEI. The CDR3 sequence is CASSGPGTSGSFDEQFF. The CDR3 bases are TGTGCCAGCAGTGGTCCCGGGACTAGCGGGAGCTTCGATGAGCAGTTCTTC.

This sequence joins TRBV15 and TRBJ2-5; TRBD1 matches 9 bases. Trimming cost V 0 bases and J 4 bases; bases outside gene matches: 3. Germline V gene data show CDR1 as LNHNV and CDR2 as YYDKDF (reference sequence). This CDR3 region has 15 residues. CDR3 protein: CATSRDRQGVETQYF. The CDR3 coding sequence is TGTGCCACCAGCAGAGACCGACAGGGGGTAGAGACCCAGTACTTC.

The genes are TRBV6-6 and TRBJ2-7; tentatively, D is TRBD2 (6 bases). Germline CDR1 and CDR2: MNHNY and SVGAGI (reference sequence). Trimming stripped 6 bases from V and 4 bases from J, with 16 bases between. There are 14 residues in the CDR3. This CDR3 reads CASRRDSQSYEQYF. In DNA form, the CDR3 reads TGTGCCAGCAGACGGGACTCGCAATCATACGAGCAGTACTTC.

The chain carries TRBV7-2 and TRBJ2-1, with D maybe TRBD2 (7 bases). V dropped 5 bases and J dropped 15 bases, with 23 bases sitting between them. CDR1 SGHTA and CDR2 FQGNSA come from the germline V gene. This CDR3 region has 14 residues. CDR3 nucleotide sequence: TGTGCCAGCAGCCCCTCCTGGGGGGGCCTAGGGACGTTCTTC. This codes for CASSPSWGGLGTFF.

The V gene is TRBV14, the J gene TRBJ1-1; D gene unclear. The germline V gene has CDR1 SGHDN and CDR2 FVKESK. This CDR3 spans 15 amino acids. V shed 6 bases and J shed 1 base, with 15 bases lying between them. CDR3 sequence: CASRLMGSPNTEAFF. CDR3 coding DNA: TGTGCCAGCAGGCTAATGGGTTCCCCGAACACTGAAGCTTTCTTT.

The chain has TRBV2 and TRBJ2-5; 7 bases map to TRBD1. J lost 1 base, V lost 6 bases, and 8 bases had no gene match. The CDR3 runs 15 residues. The germline CDR1 and CDR2 sequences are SNHLY and FYNNEI. The chain's CDR3 is CASSAGTGAQETQYF. The CDR3 DNA follows: TGTGCCAGCAGCGCCGGTACAGGGGCCCAAGAGACCCAGTACTTC.

The chain links TRBV21-1 to TRBJ2-1; TRBD2 is the table's D call and was not checked against the DNA. TRBV21-1 is a documented pseudogene. The CDR3 has 16 amino acids. DNA of the CDR3: TGTGCCAGCAGCAACCTAGCGGAGATGAACTACAATGAGCAGTTCTTC. Encoded protein: CASSNLAEMNYNEQFF.

V is TRBV6-6 and J is TRBJ2-1; D not resolved. Trimming cost V 5 bases and J 9 bases, with 11 bases left between them. Germline V gene lookup returns CDR1 MNHNY and CDR2 SVGAGI (reference sequence). There are 12 residues in the CDR3. DNA for the CDR3: TGTGCCAGCAGTCGACCAGACACTGAGCAGTTCTTC. This codes for CASSRPDTEQFF.

The chain employs TRBV27 and TRBJ2-7, with a tentative D call TRBD2 (5 bases). This CDR3 contains 16 residues. With 4 bases removed from V and 5 bases from J, the gap between germline ends came to 21 bases. Germline assignment: CDR1 MNHEY and CDR2 SMNVEV (reference sequence). In nucleotides, the CDR3 is TGTGCCAGCAGTTGGGGTCGAGCGACTATCCACCACGAGCAGTACTTC. Protein sequence: CASSWGRATIHHEQYF.

The chain combines TRBV11-2 with TRBJ2-2, with 10 bases identical to TRBD2. Germline lookup yields CDR1 SGHAT and CDR2 FQNNGV. After removal of 4 bases from V and 4 bases from J, the junction contained 6 bases not matched to a gene. The CDR3 has 16 amino acids. This CDR3 is CASSSSGSRGTGELFF. The CDR3 DNA sequence: TGTGCCAGCAGCTCTAGCGGGAGTCGGGGCACCGGGGAGCTGTTTTTT.

CDR3 sequence: CASSSAAGLAGGSYNEQFF. The CDR3 bases are TGTGCCAGCAGTTCAGCGGCGGGACTAGCGGGAGGCTCCTACAATGAGCAGTTCTTC. The chain is built from TRBV27 and TRBJ2-1; 15 bases agree with TRBD2. Trimming at V came to 4 bases and at J to 0 bases, leaving 7 bases not matched to a gene. Per the germline V gene, CDR1 is MNHEY and CDR2 is SMNVEV (reference sequence). This CDR3 contains 19 residues.

The chain combines TRBV28 with TRBJ2-7; 11 nucleotides match TRBD1. CDR3 length: 16 amino acids. Germline V gene lookup returns CDR1 MDHEN and CDR2 SYDVKM. V shed 8 bases, J shed 4 bases, and the junction held 13 bases outside the gene matches. CDR3 in DNA: TGTGCCAGCTCCCTTTCTGGGACAGGGGGTAGGTACGAGCAGTACTTC. Translation: CASSLSGTGGRYEQYF.

This clone has ten or more counts. This chain joins TRBV5-6 and TRBJ2-3, with no clear D. This CDR3 region has 12 residues. Per germline, CDR1 SGHDT and CDR2 YYEEEE. V lost 3 bases to trimming and J lost 7 bases, with 9 bases between them. CDR3 DNA sequence: TGTGCCAGCAGCTATCAACGCAATACGCAGTATTTT. Protein product: CASSYQRNTQYF.

The DNA of the CDR3 is TGTGCCAGCAGCCTTAGCGGGAGCACAGATACGCAGTATTTT. The encoded protein is CASSLSGSTDTQYF. The chain couples TRBV9 to TRBJ2-3; TRBD2 matches 7 bases. The trim removed 4 bases at V and 0 bases at J, leaving 2 bases unmatched. CDR3 size: 14 residues. The germline gives CDR1 SGDLS, CDR2 YYNGEE.

This clone counts as medium-sized. The chain employs TRBV9 and TRBJ1-2; 7 bases agree with TRBD1. Looked up from germline, CDR1 is SGDLS and CDR2 is YYNGEE. This CDR3 spans 15 amino acids. V gave up 3 bases and J gave up 5 bases; unmatched junction bases: 10. CDR3 in amino acids: CASSAGDRVSYGYTF. CDR3 bases: TGTGCCAGCAGCGCCGGAGACAGGGTGTCGTATGGCTACACCTTC.

This chain joins TRBV5-4 and TRBJ2-3, with a weak D call TRBD2 (5 bases). Trimming left V 2 bases short and J 3 bases short, with 13 bases between. Per the germline V gene, CDR1 is SGHNT and CDR2 is YYREEE (reference sequence). This CDR3 has 15 residues. Written as DNA, the CDR3 is TGTGCCAGCAGCTTCCCGAGGGCCCAAACAGATACGCAGTATTTT. This sequence encodes CASSFPRAQTDTQYF.

This clone has more than one count but fewer than ten. The chain links TRBV28 to TRBJ2-6, with 7 bases lining up with TRBD1. CDR3 size: 15 residues. V shed 5 bases and J 3 bases; nucleotides not matched to a gene: 4. CDR1 is MDHEN, CDR2 SYDVKM, per germline. The CDR3 DNA is TGTGCCAGCAGTAAGGGGGCTAATGGGGCCAACGTCCTGACTTTC. It encodes CASSKGANGANVLTF.